A single sample is the source of the 10 T cell receptor beta chains below, sequenced in a study of neoadjuvant nivolumab and ipilimumab in lung cancer. TCRdb's copy holds only in-frame clones and misses some; the assay was immunoSEQ multiplex PCR. The profile shows 5,500 to 8,500 clones, roughly 83% of them singletons. Specimen: tumor tissue, collected after neoadjuvant nivolumab, alone or with ipilimumab, at or shortly before surgery. The receptors were sampled from an adult with non-small cell lung cancer.

The chain recombines TRBV7-2 with TRBJ2-7; 8 bases map to TRBD1. Germline trimming cut 1 base from V and 3 bases from J; bases unmatched to any gene: 17. Germline V gene data show CDR1 as SGHTA and CDR2 as FQGNSA. The CDR3 is 19 amino acids. The DNA of the CDR3 is TGTGCCAGCAGCTTAGAGGGATCCTCAGGGGGCGCTTTTTTCTACGAGCAGTACTTC. This translates into CASSLEGSSGGAFFYEQYF. Filled out from reference TRBV7-2 and TRBJ2-7, the complete variable domain reads GAGVSQSPSNKVTEKGKDVELRCDPISGHTALYWYRQSLGQGLEFLIYFQGNSAPDKSGLPSDRFSAERTGGSVSTLTIQRTQQEDSAVYLCASSLEGSSGGAFFYEQYFGPGTRLTVT.

The chain couples TRBV6-1 to TRBJ2-7, with D perhaps assigned TRBD1 or TRBD2 (5 bases each). V was cut by 2 bases and J by 6 bases, with 14 bases left in between. Germline assignment: CDR1 MNHNS and CDR2 SASEGT. This CDR3 has 14 residues. CDR3 residues: CASSEIQGRREQYF. Here the CDR3 DNA reads TGTGCCAGCAGTGAAATTCAGGGACGGCGCGAGCAGTACTTC.

This clone was counted only a few times. This sequence joins TRBV6-1 and TRBJ2-7; TRBD1 aligns across 7 bases. The CDR3 runs to 13 residues. In germline, CDR1 is MNHNS, CDR2 SASEGT. CDR3: CVISGTATYEQYF. CDR3 sequence (DNA): TGTGTTATCTCTGGGACAGCCACCTACGAGCAGTACTTC.

This clone showed up just a few times. The genes are TRBV19 and TRBJ1-4; no definite D call. V gave up 2 bases and J gave up 4 bases, with 20 bases separating them. Germline V gene data show CDR1 as LNHDA and CDR2 as SQIVND (reference sequence). The CDR3 has 18 residues. In nucleotides, the CDR3 is TGTGCCAGTAGTATAAGGTTCTTTTGGGCACTCCTTAATGAAAAACTGTTTTTT. Encoded protein: CASSIRFFWALLNEKLFF.

This chain uses TRBV6-6 with TRBJ1-1; no clear D gene. CDR1 is MNHNY, CDR2 SVGAGI, per germline (reference sequence). The V and J ends lost 10 bases and 1 base respectively, with 13 bases between them. The CDR3 contains 13 residues. CDR3 protein: CANHIYPNTEAFF. The CDR3 DNA is TGTGCCAACCACATCTACCCGAACACTGAAGCTTTCTTT.

V is TRBV5-1 and J is TRBJ2-7; TRBD1 aligns across 8 bases. CDR1 is SGHRS and CDR2 is YFSETQ in the germline V gene. This CDR3 contains 15 residues. With V trimmed by 6 bases and J by 3 bases, 11 bases remained unmatched. In nucleotides, the CDR3 is TGCGCCAGCACCCCGGGTGGCAGGGGGCTCTACGAGCAGTACTTC. It translates to CASTPGGRGLYEQYF.

V gene TRBV5-1 combines with J gene TRBJ1-1, with a tentative D call TRBD1 (5 bases). The V end lost 4 bases, the J end lost 0 bases, and 10 bases lay between the germline ends. The CDR3 consists of 14 residues. Germline CDR1 and CDR2: SGHRS and YFSETQ. The CDR3 nucleotides read TGCGCCAGCAGCCAGGGATCTATGAACACTGAAGCTTTCTTT. Amino acids: CASSQGSMNTEAFF.

This clone has more than one count but fewer than ten. The gene calls are TRBV5-4 and TRBJ2-7; 9 bases fit TRBD1. From germline, CDR1 is SGHNT and CDR2 YYREEE (reference sequence). This CDR3 has 14 amino acids. V lost 5 bases and J lost 6; bases outside the gene matches: 9. The CDR3 reads CASSSRQGVGEQYF. DNA of the CDR3: TGTGCCAGCAGTTCCCGACAGGGGGTAGGCGAGCAGTACTTC.

This chain links TRBV7-8 with TRBJ1-4; D remains unclear. V lost 6 bases to trimming and J lost 5 bases, with 16 bases between them. This CDR3 comprises 15 residues. Germline values: CDR1 SGHVS, CDR2 FQNEAQ. CDR3 protein: CASSPAAGRNEKLFF. For the CDR3, the DNA is TGTGCCAGCAGTCCCGCCGCCGGGAGGAATGAAAAACTGTTTTTT.

This chain links TRBV4-3 with TRBJ1-5, with D uncertain. The CDR3 sequence is 14 residues long. Germline lookup yields CDR1 LGHNA and CDR2 YSLEER. V shed 1 base and J shed 0 bases, with 4 bases lying between them. CDR3 in amino acids: CASSQGYSNQPQHF. The CDR3 DNA reads as TGCGCCAGCAGCCAAGGTTATAGCAATCAGCCCCAGCATTTT.